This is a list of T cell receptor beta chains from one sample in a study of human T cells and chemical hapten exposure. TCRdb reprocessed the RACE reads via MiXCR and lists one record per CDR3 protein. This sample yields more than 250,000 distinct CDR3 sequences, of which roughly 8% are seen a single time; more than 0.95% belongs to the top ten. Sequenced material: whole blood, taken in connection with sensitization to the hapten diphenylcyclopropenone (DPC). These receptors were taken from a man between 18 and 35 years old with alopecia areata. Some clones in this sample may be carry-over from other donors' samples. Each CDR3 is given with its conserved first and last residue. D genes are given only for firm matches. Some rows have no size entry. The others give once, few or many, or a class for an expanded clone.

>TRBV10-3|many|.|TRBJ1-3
TGTGCCATCAGTGAGTCGAGCCACACCATATATTTT
CAISESSHTIYF
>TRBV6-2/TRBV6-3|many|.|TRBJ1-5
TGTGCCAGCAGTTCAGACAGAACCCGACGGTATAGCAATCAGCCCCAGCATTTT
CASSSDRTRRYSNQPQHF
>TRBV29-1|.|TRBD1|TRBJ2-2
TGCAGCGTTGACCTCGGACAGGCCGCGAACACCGGGGAGCTGTTTTTT
CSVDLGQAANTGELFF
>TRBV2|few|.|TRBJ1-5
TGTGCCAGCACCATCAGGGAGGGGAGCAATCAGCCCCAGCATTTT
CASTIREGSNQPQHF
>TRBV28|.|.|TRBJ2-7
TGTGCCAGCAGGCACGCCTGGGAGCAGTACTTC
CASRHAWEQYF
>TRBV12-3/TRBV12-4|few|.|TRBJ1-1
TGTGCCAGCAGTTTGGGCTCGGGGACCGTGAACACTGAAGCTTTCTTT
CASSLGSGTVNTEAFF
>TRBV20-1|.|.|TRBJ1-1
TGCAGCGGAGTCAGGGGAGCGGAAGCTTTCTTT
CSGVRGAEAFF
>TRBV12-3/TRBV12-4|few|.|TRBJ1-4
TGTGCCAGCAGTTGGCACCCCGAAAGCTCGGGGGAAAAACTGTTTTTT
CASSWHPESSGEKLFF
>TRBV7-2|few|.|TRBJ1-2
TGTGCCAGCAGCTTAGCCCTCTATGGCTACACCTTC
CASSLALYGYTF
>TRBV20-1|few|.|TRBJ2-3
TGCAGTGCTAGAGATGGGCGCACAGATACGCAGTATTTT
CSARDGRTDTQYF
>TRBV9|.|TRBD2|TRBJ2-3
TGTGCCAGCAGCGTAGGGACTAGCGGGGGCTATAGCACAGATACGCAGTATTTT
CASSVGTSGGYSTDTQYF
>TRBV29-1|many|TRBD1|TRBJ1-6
TGCAGCGCCCGGACAGGGCCAGTTTCACCCCTCCACTTT
CSARTGPVSPLHF
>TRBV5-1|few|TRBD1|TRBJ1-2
TGCGCCAGCAGCCCACGGACAGGGGCCTATGGCTACACCTTC
CASSPRTGAYGYTF
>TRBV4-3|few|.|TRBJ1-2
TGCGCCAGCAGCCAACTCACAGGGACGAACTATGGCTACACCTTC
CASSQLTGTNYGYTF
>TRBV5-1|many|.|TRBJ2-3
TGCGCCAGCAGCCCGGAAACAGATACGCAGTATTTT
CASSPETDTQYF
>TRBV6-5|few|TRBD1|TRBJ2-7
TGTGCCAGCAGTCGGACAGGGGCGACCTACGAGCAGTACTTC
CASSRTGATYEQYF
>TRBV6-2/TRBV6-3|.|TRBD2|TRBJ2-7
TGTGCCAGTACTAGCGGGTGGCCTCCCTACGAGCAGTACTTC
CASTSGWPPYEQYF
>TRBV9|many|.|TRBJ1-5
TGTGCCAGCAGCCAGACGCCCTATAGCAATCAGCCCCAGCATTTT
CASSQTPYSNQPQHF
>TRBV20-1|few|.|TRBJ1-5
TGCAGTGCACTTACAGGGTCAAGCAATCAGCCCCAGCATTTT
CSALTGSSNQPQHF
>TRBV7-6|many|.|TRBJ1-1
TGTGCCAGCAGCTTGACAGGTCCCACTGAAGCTTTCTTT
CASSLTGPTEAFF
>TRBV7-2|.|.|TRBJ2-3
TGTGCCAGCAGGTGGACAGCCGCCACAGATACGCAGTATTTT
CASRWTAATDTQYF
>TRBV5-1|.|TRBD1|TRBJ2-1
TGCGCCAGCAGCTCGTTGGACAGGGGATACAATGAGCAGTTCTTC
CASSSLDRGYNEQFF
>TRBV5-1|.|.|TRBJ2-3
TGCGCCAGCAGCTTACTGCAGGTTTCGGATACGCAGTATTTT
CASSLLQVSDTQYF
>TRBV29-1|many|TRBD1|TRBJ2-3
TGCAGCGTTGGGACAGGGGCGTCCCCAGGAGATACGCAGTATTTT
CSVGTGASPGDTQYF
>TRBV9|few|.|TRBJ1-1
TGTGCCAGCGGCGGAGGGCTTTTGATGCCCGGGAAGGTAACTGAAGCTTTCTTT
CASGGGLLMPGKVTEAFF
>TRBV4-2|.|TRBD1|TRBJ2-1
TGTGCCAGCAGCCACCCGGGACAGGGCTCCTCCTACAATGAGCAGTTCTTC
CASSHPGQGSSYNEQFF
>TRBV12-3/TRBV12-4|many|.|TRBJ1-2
TGTGCCAGCAGTCGGGAGGGTTCGGGGGGCTACACCTTC
CASSREGSGGYTF
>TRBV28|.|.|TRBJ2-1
TGTGCCAGCAGTCCGAACCCCTCTAGATATGAGCAGTTCTTC
CASSPNPSRYEQFF
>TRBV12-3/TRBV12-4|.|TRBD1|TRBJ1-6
TGTGCCAGCAGTGCTCGGGGACAGGGGTCGAATAATTCACCCCTCCACTTT
CASSARGQGSNNSPLHF
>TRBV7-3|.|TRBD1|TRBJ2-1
TGTGCCAGCAGCTCGGACAGGGGGCAATTCAATGAGCAGTTCTTC
CASSSDRGQFNEQFF
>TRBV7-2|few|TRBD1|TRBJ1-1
TGTGCCAGCAGCTTAGTCGGGACAGTTACTGAAGCTTTCTTT
CASSLVGTVTEAFF
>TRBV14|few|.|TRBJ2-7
TGTGCCAGCAGCCCCGTACAGGCGTCCTACGAGCAGTACTTC
CASSPVQASYEQYF